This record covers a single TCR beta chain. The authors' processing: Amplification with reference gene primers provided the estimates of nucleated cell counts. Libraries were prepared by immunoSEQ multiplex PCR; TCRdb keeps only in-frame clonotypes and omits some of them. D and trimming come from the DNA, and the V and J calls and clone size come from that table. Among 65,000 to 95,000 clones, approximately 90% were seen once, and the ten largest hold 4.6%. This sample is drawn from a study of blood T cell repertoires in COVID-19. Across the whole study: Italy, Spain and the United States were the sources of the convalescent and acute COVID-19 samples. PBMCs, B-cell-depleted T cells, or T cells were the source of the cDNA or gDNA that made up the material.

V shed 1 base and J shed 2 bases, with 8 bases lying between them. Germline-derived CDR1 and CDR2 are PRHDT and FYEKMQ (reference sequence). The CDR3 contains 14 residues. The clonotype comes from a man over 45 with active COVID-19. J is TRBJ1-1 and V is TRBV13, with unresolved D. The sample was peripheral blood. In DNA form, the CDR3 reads TGTGCCAGCAGCTTAGTTGGGCGAAACACTGAAGCTTTCTTT. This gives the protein CASSLVGRNTEAFF.